A single T cell receptor (beta chain) is shown here with its context. The antigen remains unidentified. This PCR relied on a set of 60 Vbeta primers and 13 Jbeta primers. Data came from immunoSEQ multiplex PCR; TCRdb stores just in-frame clones and leaves some out. This sample has roughly 200,000 clones, with roughly four fifths found just once. This sample stems from a study of cytomegalovirus exposure and HLA in healthy donors. The CDR3 consists of 16 residues. With 8 bases clipped from V and 2 bases from J, the junction kept 10 bases outside the gene matches. The germline V gene has CDR1 GTSNPN and CDR2 SVGIG (reference sequence). The study's findings and limits: In a later analysis, an Asian-associated ancestry cluster reportedly showed fewer N-insertions than the roughly 730-donor mean. Accurate prediction of most subjects' HLA-A and HLA-B alleles from TCR beta sequences was reported. In terms of immune exposure information, only CMV serostatus was available.

The gene calls are TRBV30 and TRBJ1-5; 12 positions match TRBD1. Sequencing was carried out using PBMCs. This clonotype was obtained from a man aged 45-65 years in good health and CMV-seronegative. CDR3 sequence (DNA): TGTGCCGGCGGGACAGGGGGCGGGTTGGGCAATCAGCCCCAGCATTTT. The encoded protein is CAGGTGGGLGNQPQHF.